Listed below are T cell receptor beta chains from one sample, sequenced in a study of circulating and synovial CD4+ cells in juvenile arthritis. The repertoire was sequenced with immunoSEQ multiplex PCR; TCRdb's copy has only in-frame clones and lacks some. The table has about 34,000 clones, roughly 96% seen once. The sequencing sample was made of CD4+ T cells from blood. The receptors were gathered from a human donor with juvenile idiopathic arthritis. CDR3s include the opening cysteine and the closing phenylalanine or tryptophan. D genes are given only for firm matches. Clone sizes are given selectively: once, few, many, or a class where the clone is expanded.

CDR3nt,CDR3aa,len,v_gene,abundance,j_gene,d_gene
TGTGCCAGCAGCGACGGCCTAGGGGCGGGAGGCGGAGAGACCCAGTACTTC,CASSDGLGAGGGETQYF,17,TRBV7-2,NA,TRBJ2-5,TRBD2
TGTGCCAGCAGTGAGCGCAGGTTAAATAATTCACCCCTCCACTTT,CASSERRLNNSPLHF,15,TRBV2,NA,TRBJ1-6,NA
TGCGCCAGCAGCCAAGAGGACAGGGGGGGCAATGAGCAGTTCTTC,CASSQEDRGGNEQFF,15,TRBV4-1,NA,TRBJ2-1,TRBD1
TGTGCCAGCAGGTTTGGACAGGGAGAAAACTATGGCTACACCTTC,CASRFGQGENYGYTF,15,TRBV5-6,NA,TRBJ1-2,TRBD1
TGTGCCAGCAGCGCGGGACTAGGCCAAGAGACCCAGTACTTC,CASSAGLGQETQYF,14,TRBV5-6,NA,TRBJ2-5,TRBD2
TGTGCCAGCAGCCCCGGGAGTCGATACGAGCAGTACTTC,CASSPGSRYEQYF,13,TRBV7-3,NA,TRBJ2-7,NA
TGTGCCAGTTCTAAATCCGGGACTTCCCGGGAGACCCAGTACTTC,CASSKSGTSRETQYF,15,TRBV19,NA,TRBJ2-5,NA
TGCGCCAGCAGCCAGATAGGGACACCCAATGGCTACACCTTC,CASSQIGTPNGYTF,14,TRBV4-1,once,TRBJ1-2,NA
TGTGCCAGCAGCCTAATTCGGGCGAACACCGGGGAGCTGTTTTTT,CASSLIRANTGELFF,15,TRBV7-9,NA,TRBJ2-2,NA
TGTGCCAGCAGTCCCGGCAGGGTTCTCACTGAAGCTTTCTTT,CASSPGRVLTEAFF,14,TRBV2,NA,TRBJ1-1,NA
TGCGCCAGCAGCCAAGAGAGAGGACAGGGTCAGAGCTACACCTTC,CASSQERGQGQSYTF,15,TRBV4-3,NA,TRBJ1-2,TRBD1
TGTGCCAGCAGTGTCCAGGGGTTGGGGGCAGATACGCAGTATTTT,CASSVQGLGADTQYF,15,TRBV6-4,NA,TRBJ2-3,NA
TGTGCCAGCATATTGGAGCCTATAGGGGAATCCCCCCTCCACTTT,CASILEPIGESPLHF,15,TRBV2,NA,TRBJ1-6,NA
TGCGCCAGCAGCCCTACAGGGTCCTACAATGAGCAGTTCTTC,CASSPTGSYNEQFF,14,TRBV5-1,NA,TRBJ2-1,NA
TGTGCCGGCCGTAAGACAGGGGTAGAGACCCAGTACTTC,CAGRKTGVETQYF,13,TRBV30,NA,TRBJ2-5,TRBD1
TGTGCCAGCAGCGTACTAGCGGAAGAGACCCAGTACTTC,CASSVLAEETQYF,13,TRBV9,NA,TRBJ2-5,TRBD2
TGTGCCAGCAGCGTAGGCCTCCCGGGAACGCAGTATTTT,CASSVGLPGTQYF,13,TRBV9,NA,TRBJ2-3,NA
TGTGCCAGCAGCATACTAGCGGGGGGACCCCCGGATACGCAGTATTTT,CASSILAGGPPDTQYF,16,TRBV5-4,NA,TRBJ2-3,TRBD2
TGTGCCAGCAGCCAAGATCTTACAGGGGGAGGGTATGGCTACACCTTC,CASSQDLTGGGYGYTF,16,TRBV4-2,NA,TRBJ1-2,TRBD1
TGTGCCAGCGCGACAGGGGCGACCGGAGGTATCGAAGCTTTCTTT,CASATGATGGIEAFF,15,TRBV28,NA,TRBJ1-1,TRBD1
TGCGCCAGCAGACGCGGTGACACAGATACGCAGTATTTT,CASRRGDTDTQYF,13,TRBV5-1,NA,TRBJ2-3,NA
TGTGCCAGCAGCGCTGATGGGCAGGTCGTTAGGGATACGCAGTATTTT,CASSADGQVVRDTQYF,16,TRBV7-3,NA,TRBJ2-3,NA
TGTGCTAGTGGCCAAGCTAGCGGGGGGGCCTCAGAGACCCAGTACTTC,CASGQASGGASETQYF,16,TRBV12-5,NA,TRBJ2-5,TRBD2